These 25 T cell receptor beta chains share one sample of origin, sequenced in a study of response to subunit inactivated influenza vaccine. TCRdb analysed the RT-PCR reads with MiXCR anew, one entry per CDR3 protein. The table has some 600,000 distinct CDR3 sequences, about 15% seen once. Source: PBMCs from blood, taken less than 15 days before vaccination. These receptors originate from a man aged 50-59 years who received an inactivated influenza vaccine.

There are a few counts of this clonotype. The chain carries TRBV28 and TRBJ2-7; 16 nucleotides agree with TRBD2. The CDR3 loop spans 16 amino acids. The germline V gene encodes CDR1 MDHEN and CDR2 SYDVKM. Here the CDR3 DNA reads TGTGCTTCCTCCGGGACTAGCGGGAGGGCCTTGGGCGAGCAGTACTTC. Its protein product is CASSGTSGRALGEQYF.

DNA of the CDR3: TGTGCCAGCAGCCAGCTGTATAAGGGGATGAACACCGGGGAGCTGTTTTTT. Its protein product is CASSQLYKGMNTGELFF. This rearrangement joins TRBV7-9 to TRBJ2-2; D is perhaps TRBD1 (5 bases). This CDR3 has 17 amino acids. Trimming left V 5 bases short and J 1 base short, with 17 bases between. Looked up from germline, CDR1 is SEHNR and CDR2 is FQNEAQ (reference sequence).

CDR3 sequence (DNA): TGTGCCAGCAGCCAAACCCTGAGGACAGCGCCCGACGACGAGCAGTACTTC. The encoded protein is CASSQTLRTAPDDEQYF. V gene TRBV5-6 combines with J gene TRBJ2-7; D is possibly TRBD1 (6 bases). With 4 bases removed from V and 5 bases from J, the gap between germline ends came to 25 bases. The CDR3 runs 17 residues. CDR1 SGHDT and CDR2 YYEEEE come from the germline V gene.

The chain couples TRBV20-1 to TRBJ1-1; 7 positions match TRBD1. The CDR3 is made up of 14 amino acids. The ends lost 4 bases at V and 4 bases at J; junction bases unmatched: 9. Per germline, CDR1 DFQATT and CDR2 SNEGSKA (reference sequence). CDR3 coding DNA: TGCAGTGCTAACCGACAGGGAGGGGCCACTGAAGCTTTCTTT. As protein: CSANRQGGATEAFF.

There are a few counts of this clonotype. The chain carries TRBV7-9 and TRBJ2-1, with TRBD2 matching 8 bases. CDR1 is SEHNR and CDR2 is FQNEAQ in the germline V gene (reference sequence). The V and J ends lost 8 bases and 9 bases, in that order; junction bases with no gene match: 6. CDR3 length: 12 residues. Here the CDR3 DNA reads TGTGCCAGCCGCACCGGGAGGGTTGAGCAGTTCTTC. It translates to CASRTGRVEQFF.

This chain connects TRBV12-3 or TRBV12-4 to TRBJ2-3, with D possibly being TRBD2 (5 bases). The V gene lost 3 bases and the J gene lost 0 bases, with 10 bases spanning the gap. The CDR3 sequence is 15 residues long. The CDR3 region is CASSFGVTSTDTQYF. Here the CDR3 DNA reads TGTGCCAGCAGTTTCGGGGTTACTAGCACAGATACGCAGTATTTT.

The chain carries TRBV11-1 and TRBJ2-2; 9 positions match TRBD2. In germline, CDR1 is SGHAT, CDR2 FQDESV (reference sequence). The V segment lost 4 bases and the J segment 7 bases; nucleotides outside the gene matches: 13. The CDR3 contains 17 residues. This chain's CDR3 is CASSSPKDSGRNGELFF. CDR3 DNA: TGTGCCAGCAGCTCCCCCAAAGATAGCGGGAGAAACGGGGAGCTGTTTTTT.

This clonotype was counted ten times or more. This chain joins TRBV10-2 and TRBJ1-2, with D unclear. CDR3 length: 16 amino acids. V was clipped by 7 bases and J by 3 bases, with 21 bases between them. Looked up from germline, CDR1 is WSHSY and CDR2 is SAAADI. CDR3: CASNGLVRNTYYGYTF. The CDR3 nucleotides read TGCGCCAGCAATGGGCTGGTGCGGAATACCTACTATGGCTACACCTTC.

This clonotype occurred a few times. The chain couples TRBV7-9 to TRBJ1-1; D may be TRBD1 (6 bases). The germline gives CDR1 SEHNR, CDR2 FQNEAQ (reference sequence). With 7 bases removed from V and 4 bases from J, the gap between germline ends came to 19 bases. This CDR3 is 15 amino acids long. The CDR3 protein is CASTQWGRGSTEAFF. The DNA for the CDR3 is TGTGCCAGCACCCAGTGGGGGCGCGGGAGCACTGAAGCTTTCTTT.

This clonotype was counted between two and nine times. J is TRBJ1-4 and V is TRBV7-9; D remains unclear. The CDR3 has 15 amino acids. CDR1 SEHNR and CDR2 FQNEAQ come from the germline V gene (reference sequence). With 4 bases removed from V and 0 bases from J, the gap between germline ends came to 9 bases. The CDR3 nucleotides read TGTGCCAGCAGCTCGTACGATGCAACTAATGAAAAACTGTTTTTT. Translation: CASSSYDATNEKLFF.

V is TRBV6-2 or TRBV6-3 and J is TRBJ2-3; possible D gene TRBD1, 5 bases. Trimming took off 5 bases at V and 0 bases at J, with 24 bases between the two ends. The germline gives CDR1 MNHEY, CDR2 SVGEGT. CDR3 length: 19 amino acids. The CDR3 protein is CASSLSIKRQIPSTDTQYF. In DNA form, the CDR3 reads TGTGCCAGCAGTCTCTCTATTAAGCGACAGATACCTAGCACAGATACGCAGTATTTT.

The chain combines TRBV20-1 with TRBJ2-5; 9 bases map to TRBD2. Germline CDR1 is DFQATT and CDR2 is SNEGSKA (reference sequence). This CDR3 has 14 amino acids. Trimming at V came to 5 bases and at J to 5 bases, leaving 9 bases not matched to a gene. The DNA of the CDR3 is TGCAGTGCTGATGGCGGGGGGGCCTCGGAGACCCAGTACTTC. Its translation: CSADGGGASETQYF.

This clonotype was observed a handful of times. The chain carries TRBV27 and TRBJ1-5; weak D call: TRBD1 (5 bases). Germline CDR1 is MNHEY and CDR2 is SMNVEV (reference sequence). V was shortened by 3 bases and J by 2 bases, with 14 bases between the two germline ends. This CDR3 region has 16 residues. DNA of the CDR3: TGTGCCAGCAGTTTGTATGGGACGTATGGCAATCAGCCCCAGCATTTT. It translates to CASSLYGTYGNQPQHF.

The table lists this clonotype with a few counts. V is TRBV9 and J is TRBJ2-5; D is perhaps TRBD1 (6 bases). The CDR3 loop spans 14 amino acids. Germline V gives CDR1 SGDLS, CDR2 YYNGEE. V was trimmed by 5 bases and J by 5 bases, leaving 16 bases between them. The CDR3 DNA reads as TGTGCCAGCAGTACACAGGGAATGGGGGAGACCCAGTACTTC. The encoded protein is CASSTQGMGETQYF.

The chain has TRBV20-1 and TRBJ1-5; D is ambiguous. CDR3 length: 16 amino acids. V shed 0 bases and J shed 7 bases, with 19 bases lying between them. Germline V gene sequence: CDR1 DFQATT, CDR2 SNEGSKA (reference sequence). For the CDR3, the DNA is TGCAGTGCTAGAGATCGTCGGCAGGACCATGGGCAGCCCCAGCATTTT. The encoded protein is CSARDRRQDHGQPQHF.

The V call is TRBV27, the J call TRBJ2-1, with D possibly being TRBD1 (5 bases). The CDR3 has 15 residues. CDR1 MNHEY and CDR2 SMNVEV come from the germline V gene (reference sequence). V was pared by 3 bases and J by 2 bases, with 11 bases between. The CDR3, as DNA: TGTGCCAGCAGTTTTGAGACAGCGACCTACAATGAGCAGTTCTTC. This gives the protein CASSFETATYNEQFF.

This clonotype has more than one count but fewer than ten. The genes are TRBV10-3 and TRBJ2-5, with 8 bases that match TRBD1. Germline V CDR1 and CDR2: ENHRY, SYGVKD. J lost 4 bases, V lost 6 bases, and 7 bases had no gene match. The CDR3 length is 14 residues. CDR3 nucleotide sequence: TGTGCCATCAGATCAACAGGGGGGTCAGAGACCCAGTACTTC. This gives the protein CAIRSTGGSETQYF.

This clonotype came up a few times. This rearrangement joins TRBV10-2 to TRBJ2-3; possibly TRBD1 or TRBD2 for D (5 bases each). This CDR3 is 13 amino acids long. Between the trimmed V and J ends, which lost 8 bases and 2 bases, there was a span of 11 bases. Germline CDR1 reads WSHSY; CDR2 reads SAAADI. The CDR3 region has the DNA TGCGCCAGCGCTTGGGACCCCACAGATACGCAGTATTTT. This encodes CASAWDPTDTQYF.

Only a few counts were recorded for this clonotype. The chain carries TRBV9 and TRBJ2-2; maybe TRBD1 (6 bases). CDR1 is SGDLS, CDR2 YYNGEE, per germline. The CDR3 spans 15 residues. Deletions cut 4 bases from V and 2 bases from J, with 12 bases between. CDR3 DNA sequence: TGTGCCAGCAGCTCTGGGGGACAAAACACCGGGGAGCTGTTTTTT. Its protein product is CASSSGGQNTGELFF.

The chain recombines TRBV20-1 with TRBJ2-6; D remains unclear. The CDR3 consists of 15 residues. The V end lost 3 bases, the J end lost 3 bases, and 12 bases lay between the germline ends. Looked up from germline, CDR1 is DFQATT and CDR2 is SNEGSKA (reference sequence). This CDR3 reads CSASRADGGANVLTF. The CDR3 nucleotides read TGCAGTGCTAGTAGGGCAGATGGTGGGGCCAACGTCCTGACTTTC.

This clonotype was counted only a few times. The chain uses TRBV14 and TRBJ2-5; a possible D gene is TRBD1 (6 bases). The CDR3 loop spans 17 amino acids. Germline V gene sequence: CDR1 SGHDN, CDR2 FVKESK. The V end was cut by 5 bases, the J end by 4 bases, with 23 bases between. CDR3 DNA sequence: TGTGCCAGCAGCTTAACGGCAGGGGCGATCAAGTTAGAGACCCAGTACTTC. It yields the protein CASSLTAGAIKLETQYF.

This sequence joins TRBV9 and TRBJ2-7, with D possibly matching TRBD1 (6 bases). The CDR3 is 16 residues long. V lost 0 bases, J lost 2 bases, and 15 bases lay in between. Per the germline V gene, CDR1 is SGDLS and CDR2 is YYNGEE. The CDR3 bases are TGTGCCAGCAGCGTAGCGTCTACAGGGATCGCCTACGAGCAGTACTTC. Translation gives CASSVASTGIAYEQYF.

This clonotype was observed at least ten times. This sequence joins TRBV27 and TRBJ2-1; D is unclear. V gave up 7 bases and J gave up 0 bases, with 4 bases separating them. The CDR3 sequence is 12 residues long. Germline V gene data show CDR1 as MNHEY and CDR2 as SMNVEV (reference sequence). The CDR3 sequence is CASKGSYNEQFF. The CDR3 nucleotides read TGTGCCAGCAAAGGCTCCTACAATGAGCAGTTCTTC.

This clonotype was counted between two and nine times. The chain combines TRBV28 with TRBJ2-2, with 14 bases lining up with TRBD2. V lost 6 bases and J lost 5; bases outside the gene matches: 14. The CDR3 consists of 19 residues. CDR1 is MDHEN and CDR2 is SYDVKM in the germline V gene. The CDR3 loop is CASRTTGTSGRWGTGELFF. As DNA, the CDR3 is TGTGCCAGCAGAACAACAGGGACTAGCGGGAGATGGGGGACCGGGGAGCTGTTTTTT.

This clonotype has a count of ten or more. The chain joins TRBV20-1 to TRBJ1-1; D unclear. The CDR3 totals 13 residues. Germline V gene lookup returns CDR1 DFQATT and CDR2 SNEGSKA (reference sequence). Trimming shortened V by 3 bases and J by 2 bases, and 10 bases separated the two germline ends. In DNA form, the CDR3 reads TGCAGTGCTAGGAATCCGGCAAACACTGAAGCTTTCTTT. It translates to CSARNPANTEAFF.